One T cell receptor (beta chain) is described in this entry. The record originates from a study of blood T cell repertoires in COVID-19. The overall study: Italy, Spain and the United States were the sources of the convalescent and acute COVID-19 samples. The cDNA or gDNA used as material had been derived from T cells, B-cell-depleted T cells, or PBMCs.

How the authors handled the data: The authors estimated nucleated cell counts from reference gene primer amplification. Clones were sequenced by immunoSEQ multiplex PCR, and TCRdb holds only the in-frame ones, with some missing. Clone size and the V and J calls come from that table; the DNA yielded D and trimming. The sample yields some 270,000 clones, about 89% seen once. This CDR3 contains 12 residues. Between the trimmed V and J ends, which lost 2 bases and 7 bases, there was a span of 9 bases. The clonotype originates from a woman in her fifties or sixties who had recovered from COVID-19. The sequencing input was peripheral blood. The chain has TRBV5-3 and TRBJ1-1; D not resolved. TRBV5-3 qualifies as an ORF whose function is uncertain. For the CDR3, the DNA is TGTGCCAGAAGCTTAAGTGACTGTGAAGCTTTCTTT. Its protein is CARSLSDCEAFF.